A single sample is the source of the 22 T cell receptor beta chains below, sequenced in a study of Graves' ophthalmopathy and Graves' hyperthyroidism. Investigators amplified TCR beta CDR3 regions from RNA transcripts. A first-round RT-PCR used HTBI primers, followed by a second-round multiplex PCR. A single record per CDR3 protein comes from TCRdb applying MiXCR to the multiplex PCR reads. This repertoire shows 200,000 to 300,000 distinct CDR3 sequences, roughly 50% found once; its top ten account for approximately 44%. What was sequenced was peripheral blood. These receptors originate from an adult man with Graves' ophthalmopathy.

This clonotype was seen at least ten times. Written as DNA, the CDR3 is TGTGCCACCAGCAGAGACGTCGGGGGCATGGGTTCACCCCTCCACTTT. It specifies CATSRDVGGMGSPLHF. J is TRBJ1-6 and V is TRBV15; possibly TRBD1 for D (6 bases). Germline V gives CDR1 LNHNV, CDR2 YYDKDF (reference sequence). The CDR3 runs to 16 residues. Trimming stripped 0 bases from V and 9 bases from J, with 15 bases between.

This clonotype was picked up a small number of times. The chain couples TRBV9 to TRBJ1-2; D is undetermined. The V gene's germline CDR1 is SGDLS and CDR2 YYNGEE. V lost 0 bases and J lost 8, with 8 bases in between. The CDR3 has 12 amino acids. This chain's CDR3 is CASSVEKWGYTF. CDR3 DNA sequence: TGTGCCAGCAGCGTAGAAAAGTGGGGCTACACCTTC.

The sample holds a few counts of this clonotype. The chain employs TRBV7-2 and TRBJ1-2; TRBD1 matches at 9 bases. The germline V gene has CDR1 SGHTA and CDR2 FQGNSA. Germline trimming cut 5 bases from V and 7 bases from J; bases unmatched to any gene: 5. CDR3 length equals 13 residues. In DNA form, the CDR3 reads TGTGCCAGCAGCACGGGACAGGGACGTGGCTACACCTTC. Translated: CASSTGQGRGYTF. Combining the CDR3 with reference TRBV7-2 and TRBJ1-2 gives the whole variable domain GAGVSQSPSNKVTEKGKDVELRCDPISGHTALYWYRQSLGQGLEFLIYFQGNSAPDKSGLPSDRFSAERTGGSVSTLTIQRTQQEDSAVYLCASSTGQGRGYTFGSGTRLTVV.

V is TRBV9 and J is TRBJ1-4; unclear D gene. From germline, CDR1 is SGDLS and CDR2 YYNGEE. There are 15 residues in the CDR3. With 2 bases removed from V and 0 bases from J, the gap between germline ends came to 8 bases. CDR3 nucleotides: TGTGCCAGCAGCGTCTACGGGTCAACTAATGAAAAACTGTTTTTT. Encoded protein: CASSVYGSTNEKLFF.

The V call is TRBV12-3 or TRBV12-4, the J call TRBJ1-1, with 7 bases identical to TRBD1. Unmatched junction bases numbered 9, after V lost 0 bases and J lost 11 bases. This CDR3 region has 14 residues. The CDR3 DNA reads as TGTGCCAGCAGTTTAGCAGGGGGCGGGGGTATGGCTTTCTTT. Protein sequence: CASSLAGGGGMAFF.

The rearrangement joins TRBV29-1 to TRBJ1-2; no firm D call. Germline V gene data show CDR1 as SQVTM and CDR2 as ANQGSEA. Trimming removed 3 bases at V and 8 bases at J, with 13 bases between. The length of the CDR3 is 12 residues. CDR3 DNA sequence: TGCAGCGTTGAGGCCAAACCGGACGGCTACACCTTC. This translates into CSVEAKPDGYTF.

The CDR3 DNA reads TGTGCCAGCAGCCCACCCGGGACAGCACTCTCTGGAAACACCATATATTTT. It yields the protein CASSPPGTALSGNTIYF. This chain connects TRBV14 to TRBJ1-3; 7 bases map to TRBD1. Germline trimming cut 4 bases from V and 0 bases from J; bases unmatched to any gene: 9. The CDR3 loop spans 17 amino acids. The germline V gene has CDR1 SGHDN and CDR2 FVKESK. Variable domain in full (rest from reference TRBV14 and TRBJ1-3): EAGVTQFPSHSVIEKGQTVTLRCDPISGHDNLYWYRRVMGKEIKFLLHFVKESKQDESGMPNNRFLAERTGGTYSTLKVQPAELEDSGVYFCASSPPGTALSGNTIYFGEGSWLTVV.

This rearrangement joins TRBV9 to TRBJ1-1; 8 bases agree with TRBD1. Germline V gene sequence: CDR1 SGDLS, CDR2 YYNGEE. The CDR3 runs 17 residues. The ends lost 0 bases at V and 0 bases at J; junction bases unmatched: 7. The CDR3 spells CASSVGGQGPMNTEAFF. CDR3 coding DNA: TGTGCCAGCAGCGTAGGCGGACAGGGACCCATGAACACTGAAGCTTTCTTT.

On this clonotype: One end of the junction does not line up with germline, which may come from a read error. The chain has TRBV20-1 and TRBJ2-1, with 11 bases that match TRBD2. This CDR3 has 14 amino acids. Germline lookup yields CDR1 DFQATT and CDR2 SNEGSKA (reference sequence). The CDR3 region is CSARGTSGYNEQFF. CDR3 DNA sequence: TGCAGTGCCAGAGGGACTAGCGGATACAATGAGCAGTTCTTC.

This sequence joins TRBV2 and TRBJ2-6; D tentatively fits TRBD1 or TRBD2 (5 bases each). The CDR3 has 15 residues. V gave up 3 bases and J gave up 2 bases, with 8 bases separating them. Per germline, CDR1 SNHLY and CDR2 FYNNEI. CDR3 loop: CASSEGTPGANVLTF. In nucleotides, the CDR3 is TGTGCCAGCAGTGAGGGGACCCCTGGGGCCAACGTCCTGACTTTC.

Only a few counts were recorded for this clonotype. The CDR3, as DNA: TGTGCCAGCAGCTTACAGGTCCAAGAGACCCAGTACTTC. Encoded protein: CASSLQVQETQYF. The rearrangement joins TRBV7-2 to TRBJ2-5; D call uncertain. Germline V lookup: CDR1 SGHTA, CDR2 FQGNSA. V was clipped by 2 bases and J by 1 base, with 5 bases between them. The length of the CDR3 is 13 residues.

Concerning this clonotype: One end of the junction varies from germline; a read error may be responsible. The chain employs TRBV12-3 or TRBV12-4 and TRBJ1-2, with 8 bases lining up with TRBD1. This CDR3 is built from 14 residues. For the CDR3, the DNA is TGTGCCGGCAGTTTCGGGCAGGGGGCCTATGGCTACACCTTC. Its translation: CAGSFGQGAYGYTF.

This chain links TRBV29-1 with TRBJ2-7; maybe TRBD2 (5 bases). The CDR3 totals 13 residues. The V end lost 4 bases, the J end lost 1 base, and 11 bases lay between the germline ends. Germline V gives CDR1 SQVTM, CDR2 ANQGSEA. Here the CDR3 DNA reads TGCAGCGTTGTCGGAGGCGGTTCCTACGAGCAGTACTTC. Amino acid sequence: CSVVGGGSYEQYF.

The rearrangement links TRBV5-8 to TRBJ2-5, with 12 bases aligning to TRBD2. V was clipped by 4 bases and J by 0 bases; unmatched bases: 4. The CDR3 has 16 amino acids. Germline-derived CDR1 and CDR2 are SGHTS and YDEGEE. The CDR3 region is CASSLWTSGNQETQYF. CDR3 bases: TGTGCCAGCAGCCTCTGGACTAGCGGGAACCAAGAGACCCAGTACTTC.

This chain connects TRBV28 to TRBJ2-7, with 15 bases matching TRBD2. The junction had 6 bases not matched to a gene; V was cut back by 3 bases and J by 0 bases. Germline CDR1 and CDR2: MDHEN and SYDVKM. CDR3 length equals 18 residues. The CDR3 sequence is CASSFGTSGRTASYEQYF. In nucleotides, the CDR3 is TGTGCCAGCAGTTTCGGGACTAGCGGGAGGACTGCCTCCTACGAGCAGTACTTC.

The chain links TRBV7-9 to TRBJ2-6; D ambiguous. Trimming took 2 bases from V and 0 from J, leaving 8 bases between them. This CDR3 spans 16 amino acids. CDR1 is SEHNR and CDR2 is FQNEAQ in the germline V gene (reference sequence). CDR3 nucleotide sequence: TGTGCCAGCAGCTTAAGTCACTACTCTGGGGCCAACGTCCTGACTTTC. Translation: CASSLSHYSGANVLTF.

There are a few counts of this clonotype. J is TRBJ1-2 and V is TRBV6-1; D unresolved. The germline CDR1 and CDR2 sequences are MNHNS and SASEGT. The V gene lost 7 bases and the J gene lost 2 bases, with 11 bases spanning the gap. The CDR3 loop spans 13 amino acids. This CDR3 is CASMVRENYGYTF. Written as DNA, the CDR3 is TGTGCCAGCATGGTCAGAGAGAACTATGGCTACACCTTC.

This clonotype was counted a few times. The junction departs from the called germline gene at one end, perhaps through a read error. The chain employs TRBV12-3 or TRBV12-4 and TRBJ2-5, with D possibly matching TRBD2 (5 bases). The CDR3 runs to 13 residues. The CDR3, as DNA: TGTGCCAGCAGTCCCGGGGTGCAAGGGACCCAGTACTTC. Translated, it gives CASSPGVQGTQYF.

The rearrangement joins TRBV7-9 to TRBJ1-2, with D unresolved. The germline gives CDR1 SEHNR, CDR2 FQNEAQ (reference sequence). The CDR3 covers 16 residues. V lost 1 base and J lost 4, with 16 bases in between. The CDR3: CASSLGFSWAGYGYTF. The CDR3 region has the DNA TGTGCCAGCAGCTTAGGTTTTAGCTGGGCGGGCTATGGCTACACCTTC. The full variable domain, in which reference TRBV7-9 and TRBJ1-2 provide the parts outside the CDR3, is DTGVSQNPRHKITKRGQNVTFRCDPISEHNRLYWYRQTLGQGPEFLTYFQNEAQLEKSRLLSDRFSAERPKGSFSTLEIQRTEQGDSAMYLCASSLGFSWAGYGYTFGSGTRLTVV.

V and J are TRBV2 and TRBJ1-4; possible D gene TRBD1, 5 bases. Germline values: CDR1 SNHLY, CDR2 FYNNEI. The V and J ends lost 5 bases and 7 bases respectively, with 17 bases between them. The CDR3 has 15 amino acids. The CDR3 DNA reads TGTGCCAGCAGTTTAACTGGGGCGCGGGGTGAAAAACTGTTTTTT. Translating it yields CASSLTGARGEKLFF.

V usage is TRBV10-2 and J usage is TRBJ2-5; unclear D gene. V lost 0 bases to trimming and J lost 5 bases, with 13 bases between them. The CDR3 spans 15 residues. Per germline, CDR1 WSHSY and CDR2 SAAADI. CDR3 bases: TGCGCCAGCAGTGAGTCGGGCTTGTTCCACGAGACCCAGTACTTC. Translation: CASSESGLFHETQYF.

This clonotype has a count of ten or more. This chain joins TRBV10-1 and TRBJ1-1; TRBD1 is a possible D gene (6 bases). Germline-derived CDR1 and CDR2 are WNHNN and SYGVQD (reference sequence). Trimming removed 6 bases at V and 3 bases at J, with 11 bases between. This CDR3 has 13 amino acids. The CDR3 nucleotides are TGCGCCAGCAGCCTGGGACACGACACTGAAGCTTTCTTT. Translation gives CASSLGHDTEAFF.